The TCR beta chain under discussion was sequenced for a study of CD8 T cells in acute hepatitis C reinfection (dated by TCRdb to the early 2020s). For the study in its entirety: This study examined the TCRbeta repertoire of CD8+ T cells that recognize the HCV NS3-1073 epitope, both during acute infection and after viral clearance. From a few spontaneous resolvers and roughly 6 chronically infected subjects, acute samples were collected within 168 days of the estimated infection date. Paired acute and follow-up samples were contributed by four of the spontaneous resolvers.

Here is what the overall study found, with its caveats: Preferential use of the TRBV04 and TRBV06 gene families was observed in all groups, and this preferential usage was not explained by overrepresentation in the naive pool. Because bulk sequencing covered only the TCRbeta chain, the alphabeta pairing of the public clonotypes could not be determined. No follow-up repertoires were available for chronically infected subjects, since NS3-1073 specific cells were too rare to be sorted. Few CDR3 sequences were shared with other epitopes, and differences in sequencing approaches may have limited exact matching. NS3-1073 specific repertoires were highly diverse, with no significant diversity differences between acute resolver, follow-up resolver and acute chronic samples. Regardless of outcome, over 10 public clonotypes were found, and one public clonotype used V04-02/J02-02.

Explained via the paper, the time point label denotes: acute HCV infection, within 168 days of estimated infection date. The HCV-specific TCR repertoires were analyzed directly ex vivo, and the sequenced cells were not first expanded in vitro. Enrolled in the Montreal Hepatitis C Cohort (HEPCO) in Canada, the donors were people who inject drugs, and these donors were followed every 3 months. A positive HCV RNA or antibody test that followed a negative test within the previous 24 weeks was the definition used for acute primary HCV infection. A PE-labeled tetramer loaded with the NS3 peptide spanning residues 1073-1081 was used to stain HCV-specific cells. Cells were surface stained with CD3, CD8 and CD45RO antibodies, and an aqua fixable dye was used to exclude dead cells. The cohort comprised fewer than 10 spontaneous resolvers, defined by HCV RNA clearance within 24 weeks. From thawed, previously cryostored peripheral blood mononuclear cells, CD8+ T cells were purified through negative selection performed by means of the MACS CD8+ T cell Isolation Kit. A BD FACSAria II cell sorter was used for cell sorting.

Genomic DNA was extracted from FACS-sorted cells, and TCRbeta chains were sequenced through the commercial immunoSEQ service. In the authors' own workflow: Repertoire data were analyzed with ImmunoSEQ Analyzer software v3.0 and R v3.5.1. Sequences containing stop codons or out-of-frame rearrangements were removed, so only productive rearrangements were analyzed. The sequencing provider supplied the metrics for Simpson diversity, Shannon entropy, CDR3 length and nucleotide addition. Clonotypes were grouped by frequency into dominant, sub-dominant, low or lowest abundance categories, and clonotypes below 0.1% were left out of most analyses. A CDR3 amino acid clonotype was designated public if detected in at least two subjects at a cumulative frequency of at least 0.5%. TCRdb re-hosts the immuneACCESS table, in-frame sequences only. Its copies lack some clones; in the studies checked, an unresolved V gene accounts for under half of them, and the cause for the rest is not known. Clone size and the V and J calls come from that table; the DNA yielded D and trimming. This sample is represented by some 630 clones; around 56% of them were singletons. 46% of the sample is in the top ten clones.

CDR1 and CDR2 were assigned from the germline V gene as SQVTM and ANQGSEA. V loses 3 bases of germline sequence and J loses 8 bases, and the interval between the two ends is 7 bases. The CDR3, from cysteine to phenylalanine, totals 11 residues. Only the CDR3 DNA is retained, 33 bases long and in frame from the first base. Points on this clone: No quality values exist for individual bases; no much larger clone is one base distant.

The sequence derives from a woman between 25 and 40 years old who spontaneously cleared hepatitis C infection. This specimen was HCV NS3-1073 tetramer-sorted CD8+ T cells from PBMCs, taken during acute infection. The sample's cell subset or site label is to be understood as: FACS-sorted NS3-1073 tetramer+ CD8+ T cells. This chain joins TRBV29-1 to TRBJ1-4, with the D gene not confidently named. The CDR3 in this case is CSVDKGEKLFF. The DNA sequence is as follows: TGCAGCGTTGACAAAGGGGAAAAACTGTTTTTT.